Each of the 26 T cell receptor beta chains below was sequenced from the same sample in a study of OX40 agonist ivuxolimab in advanced cancers. Sequencing used immunoSEQ multiplex PCR; TCRdb keeps in-frame clones, though not all of them. The data contain tens of thousands of clones, roughly 86% of them singletons. The material sequenced was CD4+ or CD8+ T cells sorted from blood, taken in a trial of the OX40 agonist ivuxolimab. These receptors all stem from an adult with an advanced solid tumor such as melanoma, head and neck, liver or kidney cancer.

This clone came up a few times. Since no conserved phenylalanine or tryptophan closes the CDR3, a read error is the likely cause. The chain is built from TRBV2 and TRBJ1-6; D is uncertain. The germline gives CDR1 SNHLY, CDR2 FYNNEI. The V gene lost 3 bases and the J gene lost 2 bases, with 11 bases spanning the gap. The CDR3 runs 16 residues. CDR3 nucleotide sequence: TGTGCCAGCAGTGAGGACCCGATCCCCTATAATTCACCCCTCCACCTT. Translation gives CASSEDPIPYNSPLHL.

In this sample, this clone turned up once. The chain recombines TRBV5-4 with TRBJ2-7; 10 positions agree with TRBD1. Germline V CDR1 and CDR2: SGHNT, YYREEE (reference sequence). V shed 5 bases and J 2 bases; nucleotides not matched to a gene: 7. The length of the CDR3 is 15 residues. The CDR3 reads CASRFGTGATYEQYF. Here the CDR3 DNA reads TGTGCCAGCAGATTCGGGACAGGGGCCACCTACGAGCAGTACTTC.

V is TRBV5-1 and J is TRBJ2-1; 9 bases map to TRBD1. The CDR3 spans 16 residues. Germline CDR1 is SGHRS and CDR2 is YFSETQ. V was clipped by 0 bases and J by 7 bases; unmatched bases: 8. Here the CDR3 reads CASSLDRGRSLNEQFF. CDR3 bases: TGCGCCAGCAGCTTGGACAGGGGGCGAAGCCTGAATGAGCAGTTCTTC.

This sequence joins TRBV25-1 and TRBJ2-4; D is possibly TRBD1 (5 bases). The ends were cut back, 1 base at V and 5 bases at J, with 9 bases in the middle. This CDR3 is 14 amino acids long. CDR1 MGHDK and CDR2 SYGVNS come from the germline V gene. The DNA of the CDR3 is TGTGCCAGCAGTGAATGGGGCGGTGAAAACATTCAGTACTTC. Translated: CASSEWGGENIQYF.

The chain is built from TRBV10-2 and TRBJ1-5; D gene unclear. Looked up from germline, CDR1 is WSHSY and CDR2 is SAAADI. The V end lost 8 bases, the J end lost 3 bases, and 8 bases lay between the germline ends. CDR3 length equals 12 residues. CDR3 nucleotide sequence: TGCGCCAGCCGAGACCCCAATCAGCCCCAGCATTTT. Translated, it gives CASRDPNQPQHF.

The rearrangement links TRBV5-1 to TRBJ1-5; D remains ambiguous. The germline V gene encodes CDR1 SGHRS and CDR2 YFSETQ. Trimming left V 0 bases short and J 4 bases short, with 11 bases between. CDR3 length equals 15 residues. The CDR3 DNA reads as TGCGCCAGCAGCTTGGCCTCGGGGTCGAATCAGCCCCAGCATTTT. Translating it yields CASSLASGSNQPQHF.

The gene calls are TRBV7-9 and TRBJ1-3; 7 nucleotides line up with TRBD1. Trimming at V came to 5 bases and at J to 4 bases, leaving 8 bases not matched to a gene. The V gene's germline CDR1 is SEHNR and CDR2 FQNEAQ (reference sequence). The length of the CDR3 is 15 residues. As DNA, the CDR3 is TGTGCCAGCAGCCACACAGGGGTAGTCGGAAACACCATATATTTT. Translation: CASSHTGVVGNTIYF.

For the CDR3, the DNA is TGTGCCAGCAGTCGGTTACTTCCGGGACAGGGGGAAGAGACCCAGTACTTC. Its protein product is CASSRLLPGQGEETQYF. The chain combines TRBV7-2 with TRBJ2-5, with TRBD1 matching over 11 bases. Germline loops: CDR1 SGHTA, CDR2 FQGNSA. Trimming removed 6 bases from V and 3 bases from J; junction bases left unmatched: 12. The CDR3 contains 17 residues. The full variable domain, completed using reference TRBV7-2 and TRBJ2-5, is GAGVSQSPSNKVTEKGKDVELRCDPISGHTALYWYRQSLGQGLEFLIYFQGNSAPDKSGLPSDRFSAERTGGSVSTLTIQRTQQEDSAVYLCASSRLLPGQGEETQYFGPGTRLLVL.

The rearrangement uses TRBV1 and TRBJ1-1; the D call TRBD1 from the table was never checked on the DNA. TRBV1 is described as a pseudogene. The length of the CDR3 is 16 residues. The CDR3 DNA reads as TGCACCAGCAGCCAAGCAGCAGGGCGTCTGAACACTGAAGCTTTCTTT. Residues: CTSSQAAGRLNTEAFF.

The rearrangement uses TRBV9 and TRBJ2-1; perhaps D is TRBD1 or TRBD2 (5 bases each). V was cut by 7 bases and J by 0 bases, with 8 bases left in between. Germline CDR1 SGDLS, CDR2 YYNGEE. The length of the CDR3 is 13 residues. The CDR3 DNA follows: TGTGCCAGCGAGGGGAGCTCCTACAATGAGCAGTTCTTC. This codes for CASEGSSYNEQFF.

V usage is TRBV6-5 and J usage is TRBJ2-1; 10 bases agree with TRBD1. CDR1 MNHEY and CDR2 SVGAGI come from the germline V gene. The V and J ends lost 4 bases and 6 bases, in that order; junction bases with no gene match: 9. There are 16 residues in the CDR3. CDR3 DNA: TGTGCCAGCAGTTCCCCCCGGGACAGGGGAATCAATGAGCAGTTCTTC. Translating it yields CASSSPRDRGINEQFF.

The chain uses TRBV7-6 and TRBJ1-1; D might be TRBD1 (5 bases). V gave up 1 base and J gave up 5 bases, with 14 bases separating them. The CDR3 covers 15 residues. The germline CDR1 and CDR2 sequences are SGHVS and FNYEAQ. CDR3 DNA: TGTGCCAGCAGCTTAGGCGGGGGGAGGAGTACTGAAGCTTTCTTT. Its protein is CASSLGGGRSTEAFF.

This chain uses TRBV6-4 with TRBJ1-6; possibly TRBD1 for D (6 bases). This CDR3 region has 15 residues. V was cut by 6 bases and J by 7 bases, with 16 bases left in between. CDR1 is MRHNA, CDR2 SNTAGT, per germline. This CDR3 is CASREVVQGNSPLHF. The CDR3, as DNA: TGTGCCAGCAGGGAAGTGGTCCAGGGGAATTCACCCCTCCACTTT.

The chain recombines TRBV14 with TRBJ1-1; D remains ambiguous. This CDR3 comprises 16 residues. V was cut by 2 bases and J by 6 bases, with 19 bases left in between. The germline V gene has CDR1 SGHDN and CDR2 FVKESK. This CDR3 reads CASSQHSKAVRAEAFF. The CDR3 region has the DNA TGTGCCAGCAGCCAACACTCGAAAGCCGTTCGCGCTGAAGCTTTCTTT.

The chain uses TRBV27 and TRBJ2-3; a possible D gene is TRBD2 (6 bases). CDR1 is MNHEY, CDR2 SMNVEV, per germline (reference sequence). The CDR3 contains 16 residues. Trimming took 6 bases from V and 3 from J, leaving 19 bases between them. CDR3: CASSPSVGGWTDTQYF. The DNA for the CDR3 is TGTGCCAGCAGCCCCTCGGTGGGGGGTTGGACAGATACGCAGTATTTT.

The chain has TRBV6-1 and TRBJ1-4, with D hard to call. V was clipped by 1 base and J by 2 bases, with 11 bases between them. Germline assignment: CDR1 MNHNS and CDR2 SASEGT. The CDR3 is 16 residues long. CDR3 sequence reads: CASSEDEWITNEKLFF. The CDR3, as DNA: TGTGCCAGCAGTGAAGATGAGTGGATCACTAATGAAAAACTGTTTTTT.

The V and J genes are TRBV9 and TRBJ2-5, with 7 bases identical to TRBD1. The CDR3 extends over 15 amino acids. Looked up from germline, CDR1 is SGDLS and CDR2 is YYNGEE. V shed 2 bases and J 1 base; nucleotides not matched to a gene: 5. This CDR3 is CASSVEGALQETQYF. For the CDR3, the DNA is TGTGCCAGCAGCGTCGAGGGGGCCCTCCAAGAGACCCAGTACTTC.

This chain joins TRBV5-4 and TRBJ1-2; D ambiguous. The germline gives CDR1 SGHNT, CDR2 YYREEE (reference sequence). CDR3 length: 14 amino acids. The V end was cut by 1 base, the J end by 4 bases, with 11 bases between. In nucleotides, the CDR3 is TGTGCCAGCAGCTTGAATCCCCCAGTCTATGGCTACACCTTC. This translates into CASSLNPPVYGYTF.

In this sample, this clone turned up once. The genes are TRBV29-1 and TRBJ1-2; TRBD1 agrees at 7 bases. Germline V lookup: CDR1 SQVTM, CDR2 ANQGSEA. The CDR3 is 16 amino acids. V dropped 5 bases and J dropped 2; count of bases not matched to a gene: 14. The CDR3 is CSVPPQGTEYNYGYTF. CDR3 DNA: TGCAGCGTTCCCCCCCAGGGGACAGAATACAACTATGGCTACACCTTC.

This clone was picked up one time. This chain joins TRBV25-1 and TRBJ2-5; D possibly uses TRBD1 or TRBD2 (5 bases each). Germline V gene sequence: CDR1 MGHDK, CDR2 SYGVNS. The V end lost 5 bases, the J end lost 2 bases, and 12 bases lay between the germline ends. The CDR3 has 14 residues. CDR3 DNA sequence: TGTGCCAGCAGTTCCCAGTGGGGGCAAGAGACCCAGTACTTC. Translating gives CASSSQWGQETQYF.

In nucleotides, the CDR3 is TGTGCCAGCAGCGTACGAGAGGTCCACTCCTACAATGAGCAGTTCTTC. It specifies CASSVREVHSYNEQFF. The V and J genes are TRBV9 and TRBJ2-1, with D uncertain. Germline values: CDR1 SGDLS, CDR2 YYNGEE. The CDR3 sequence is 16 residues long. The V and J ends lost 1 base and 0 bases respectively, with 11 bases between them.

The V and J genes are TRBV27 and TRBJ2-7, with unresolved D. There are 16 residues in the CDR3. Germline values: CDR1 MNHEY, CDR2 SMNVEV (reference sequence). V dropped 1 base and J dropped 0 bases, with 13 bases sitting between them. CDR3 sequence reads: CASSLFSGLSSYEQYF. CDR3 bases: TGTGCCAGCAGTTTATTCTCGGGCCTCAGCTCCTACGAGCAGTACTTC.

This chain joins TRBV28 and TRBJ2-5; no clear D gene. This CDR3 region has 16 residues. The V gene lost 1 base and the J gene lost 1 base, with 13 bases spanning the gap. From germline, CDR1 is MDHEN and CDR2 SYDVKM. The CDR3 DNA reads TGTGCCAGCAGTTTATTCGAGGAAGGGATCCAAGAGACCCAGTACTTC. It yields the protein CASSLFEEGIQETQYF. The entire variable domain, with the rest obtained from reference TRBV28 and TRBJ2-5, is as follows: DVKVTQSSRYLVKRTGEKVFLECVQDMDHENMFWYRQDPGLGLRLIYFSYDVKMKEKGDIPEGYSVSREKKERFSLILESASTNQTSMYLCASSLFEEGIQETQYFGPGTRLLVL.

On this clone: The germline gene is not matched at one end of the junction; a read error may be the cause. The chain employs TRBV7-7 and TRBJ2-3, with 9 bases lining up with TRBD1. The germline CDR1 and CDR2 sequences are SSHAT and FNYEAQ (reference sequence). CDR3 length equals 17 residues. The DNA for the CDR3 is TGTGCTAGCAGCTTAGGGTTCCCAGGACAGGGGACAGATACGCAGTATTTT. Protein: CASSLGFPGQGTDTQYF.

J is TRBJ2-3 and V is TRBV7-8, with TRBD2 as a possible D gene (5 bases). The CDR3 is 16 residues long. V was cut by 1 base and J by 2 bases, with 13 bases left in between. The V gene's germline CDR1 is SGHVS and CDR2 FQNEAQ. CDR3 sequence reads: CASSLVLEDYTDTQYF. CDR3 coding DNA: TGTGCCAGCAGCTTAGTGTTGGAGGATTACACAGATACGCAGTATTTT.

This clone has only one observation. The chain carries TRBV27 and TRBJ2-1, with 7 positions matching TRBD1. The germline gives CDR1 MNHEY, CDR2 SMNVEV (reference sequence). CDR3 length: 13 residues. Trimming cost V 8 bases and J 10 bases; bases outside gene matches: 11. The CDR3 loop is CASGRDSWMEQFF. The CDR3 nucleotides read TGTGCCAGCGGCCGGGACAGCTGGATGGAGCAGTTCTTC.